The present TCR beta chain was sequenced within a study of T cell responses to AZD1222 COVID-19 vaccine (dated by TCRdb to 2020 to 2023). About the full investigation: AZD1222 recipients whose second dose came at about 4 weeks and those whose second dose came at about 12 weeks were combined into one group, since spike-specific TCR depth and breadth did not differ between the two schedules. A total of approximately 240 trial participants underwent TCR sequencing, of whom 207 received two doses of AZD1222 and around 26 received two doses of the MenACWY control vaccine. Trial participants were enrolled by age into 18-55, 56-69 and 70-plus year subgroups, with roughly 160, 29 and 62 TCR-sequenced participants respectively.

The CDR3 regions of human TCRbeta chains were subjected to immunosequencing. The study's own analysis went as follows. Repertoire TCRs were matched against a reference library of SARS-CoV-2-specific TCRs generated with the MIRA antigen-specificity platform. Breadth was defined as the fraction of unique TCRs that were SARS-CoV-2-associated. Depth was defined as the fraction of total T cells that were SARS-CoV-2-associated. Using the MIRA data, each spike-specific TCR was mapped to the spike region that the TCR reacts to and placed in a CD4 or CD8 class. Log10-transformed breadth and depth values were compared by one-way ANOVA with Sidak's multiple comparisons tests. Drawn from immuneACCESS, this table holds only the in-frame rearrangements with V and J called that TCRdb kept. Clones are partly lost; checked studies trace under half to an unresolved V gene and leave the rest unexplained. That table furnishes V, J and clone size, whereas the DNA furnished D and trimming. The sample data list approximately 140,000 clones, and approximately 88% of these were observed just once. About 15% of the sample is in the top ten clones.

The CDR3 spans 15 residues, from the cysteine through the phenylalanine. Only the CDR3 region is kept as DNA, spanning 45 bases read in frame from base 1. CDR1 is given as SSHAT and CDR2 as FNYEAQ, both from the germline V gene (reference sequence). For this clone: Its antigen specificity is not known. One end of the junction does not line up with germline, which may come from a read error.

The investigation overall reported the following: Reportedly, almost half of the unique spike-specific TCRs recognized epitopes lying outside the regions that are mutated in the B.1.351 and B.1.1.7 variants. After two AZD1222 doses, both the breadth and the depth of spike-specific TCRs were significantly higher than at day 0 and than in MenACWY recipients. The 56-69-year group was small, and its depth increase did not reach significance, likely because of low power. Conclusions about previously exposed vaccinees are limited because only five to seven AZD1222 recipients were SARS-CoV-2 seropositive at baseline. Participants were mostly white British and included more females than males, and it was suggested by the authors that clonal diversity may have been underestimated. The vaccine-associated CD4 TCRs covered the entire spike protein, and the dominant responses fell in regions 160-218 and 743-854. Because no samples from the day 14 peak response were available, repertoires could be characterized only after the peak T cell response.

The sample's time point label, in plain terms: baseline before first vaccination. The vaccinee samples were drawn from two UK trials, COV001 and COV002, one of which was a single-blind randomized controlled phase 2/3 trial testing AZD1222 (ChAdOx1 nCoV-19) in healthy adults. For TCRbeta chain sequencing, PBMC samples were collected from trial participants at day 0 and at day 28 after the second dose. This receptor chain uses TRBV7-7 and TRBJ2-7; the D element might be TRBD1 or TRBD2, as each aligns at 5 bases. Sequenced here: peripheral blood, sampled on day 0 of AZD1222 vaccination. This TCR was sampled from an adult in good health. The CDR3 has the sequence CASSLYEGSSYEQYF. The bases are TGTGCTAGCAGCTTATACGAGGGGAGCTCCTACGAGCAGTACTTC.